This is a list of T cell receptor beta chains from one sample in a study of technical replicates of blood from several donors. Only in-frame clones appear in the TCRdb table, and some are missing; sequencing was by immunoSEQ multiplex PCR. This table has tens of thousands of clones, roughly 94% appearing once. Sequencing was carried out using T cells isolated from PBMCs. The receptors originated from a human donor in good health. The CDR3 runs from the conserved cysteine through the conserved F or W. Fields, in order: D gene, V gene, clone size, J gene, CDR3 protein, CDR3 DNA. D genes are given only for firm matches. For some rows the clone size is stated as once, few or many, or as a class when expanded; others skip it.

NA	TRBV4-1	NA	TRBJ2-1	CASSQGYFPYNEQFF	TGCGCCAGCAGCCAAGGGTACTTCCCCTACAATGAGCAGTTCTTC
TRBD2	TRBV27	NA	TRBJ2-7	CASSSYSGSSHEQYF	TGTGCCAGCAGTTCGTATAGCGGGAGTAGCCACGAGCAGTACTTC
NA	TRBV7-6	NA	TRBJ2-7	CASSLWYVINPYEQYF	TGTGCCAGCAGCTTATGGTACGTAATAAACCCCTACGAGCAGTACTTC
NA	TRBV6-1	once	TRBJ2-7	CASSRESGQYF	TGTGCCAGCAGTAGAGAGTCGGGGCAGTACTTC
TRBD1	TRBV7-9	NA	TRBJ1-4	CASSLSSGTGGAGEKLFF	TGTGCCAGCAGCTTATCCTCCGGGACAGGGGGCGCGGGAGAAAAACTGTTTTTT
NA	TRBV18	NA	TRBJ2-1	CASSPPVQGWDEQFF	TGTGCCAGCTCACCACCCGTTCAGGGCTGGGATGAGCAGTTCTTC
TRBD2	TRBV4-1	NA	TRBJ2-1	CASDEREGHNEQFF	TGCGCCAGTGATGAGCGGGAGGGCCATAATGAGCAGTTCTTC
TRBD1	TRBV19	NA	TRBJ1-1	CASSSNRGTEAFF	TGTGCCAGTAGTAGTAACAGGGGCACTGAAGCTTTCTTT
TRBD1	TRBV11-2	NA	TRBJ1-1	CASSFQGDEAFF	TGTGCCAGCAGCTTCCAGGGGGATGAAGCTTTCTTT
NA	TRBV11-2	NA	TRBJ1-2	CASTSSRVDYGYTF	TGTGCCAGCACCTCAAGCAGGGTAGACTATGGCTACACCTTC
TRBD2	TRBV19	NA	TRBJ2-7	CASSLKRDHYEQYF	TGTGCCAGTAGTTTAAAGCGGGACCACTACGAGCAGTACTTC
TRBD2	TRBV4-1	NA	TRBJ2-1	CASSQDLSDRGLAGNQNEQFF	TGCGCCAGCAGCCAAGATCTTTCGGACAGAGGACTAGCGGGGAACCAAAATGAGCAGTTCTTC
TRBD1	TRBV4-3	NA	TRBJ2-7	CASSRDWGQGIYEQYF	TGCGCCAGCAGCCGTGACTGGGGACAGGGAATATACGAGCAGTACTTC
NA	TRBV27	NA	TRBJ2-6	CASSLAAGANVLTF	TGTGCCAGCAGTTTGGCTGCTGGGGCCAACGTCCTGACTTTC
TRBD1	TRBV25-1	once	TRBJ1-1	CASRRDSEYTEAFF	TGTGCCAGCAGGCGGGACAGCGAATACACTGAAGCTTTCTTT
NA	TRBV6-1	NA	TRBJ1-5	CASSPGQSNQPQHF	TGTGCCAGCAGTCCTGGACAGTCCAATCAGCCCCAGCATTTT
TRBD1	TRBV4-3	NA	TRBJ2-3	CASSRRQGAGDTQYF	TGCGCCAGCAGCCGGAGACAGGGGGCAGGAGATACGCAGTATTTT
TRBD1	TRBV19	NA	TRBJ2-1	CASSEPGQGFNEQFF	TGTGCCAGTAGTGAACCGGGACAGGGCTTCAATGAGCAGTTCTTC
TRBD2	TRBV10-3	NA	TRBJ2-7	CAIGGSVYEQYF	TGTGCCATCGGCGGGAGTGTCTACGAGCAGTACTTC
TRBD2	TRBV4-1	few	TRBJ2-1	CASSQLPTSGTWNEQFF	TGCGCCAGCAGCCAACTGCCCACTAGCGGAACTTGGAATGAGCAGTTCTTC
TRBD1	TRBV29-1	NA	TRBJ2-7	CSVTGASYEQYF	TGCAGCGTTACAGGGGCCTCCTACGAGCAGTACTTC
TRBD2	TRBV11-2	NA	TRBJ2-3	CASSLAGGAGGINTQYF	TGTGCCAGCAGCTTAGCCGGCGGTGCGGGAGGGATAAATACGCAGTATTTT
TRBD1	TRBV5-1	NA	TRBJ2-7	CASSSFNNRDRGPSYEQYF	TGCGCCAGCAGCTCATTCAATAACCGGGACAGGGGCCCTTCCTACGAGCAGTACTTC
TRBD1	TRBV9	NA	TRBJ2-5	CASSVGIGTGIETQYF	TGTGCCAGCAGCGTAGGTATCGGGACAGGGATCGAGACCCAGTACTTC